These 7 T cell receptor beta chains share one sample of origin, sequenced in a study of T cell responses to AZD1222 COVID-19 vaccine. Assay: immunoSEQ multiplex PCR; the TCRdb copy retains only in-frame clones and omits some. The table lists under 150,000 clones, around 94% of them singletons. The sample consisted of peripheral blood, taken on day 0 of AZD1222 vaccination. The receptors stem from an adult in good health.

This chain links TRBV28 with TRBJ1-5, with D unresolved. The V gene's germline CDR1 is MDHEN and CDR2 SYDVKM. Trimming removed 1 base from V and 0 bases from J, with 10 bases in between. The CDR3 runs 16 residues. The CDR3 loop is CASSLLTTTSNQPQHF. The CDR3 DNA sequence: TGTGCCAGCAGTTTATTAACGACAACTAGCAATCAGCCCCAGCATTTT.

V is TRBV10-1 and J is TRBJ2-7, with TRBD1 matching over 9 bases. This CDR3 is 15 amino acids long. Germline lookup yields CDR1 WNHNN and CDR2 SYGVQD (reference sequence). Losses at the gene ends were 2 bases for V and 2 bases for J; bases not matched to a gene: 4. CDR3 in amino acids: CASSEDRGVPYEQYF. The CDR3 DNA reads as TGCGCCAGCAGTGAGGACAGGGGGGTTCCCTACGAGCAGTACTTC.

CDR3 in amino acids: CASSQRGGYTF. CDR3 DNA sequence: TGTGCCAGCAGCCAAAGGGGTGGCTACACCTTC. V gene TRBV3-1 (or the pseudogene TRBV3-2) combines with J gene TRBJ1-2; tentatively, D is TRBD1 (5 bases). The CDR3 has 11 residues. Looked up from germline, CDR1 is LGHDT and CDR2 is YNNKEL (reference sequence). Trimming cost V 2 bases and J 7 bases, with 5 bases left between them.

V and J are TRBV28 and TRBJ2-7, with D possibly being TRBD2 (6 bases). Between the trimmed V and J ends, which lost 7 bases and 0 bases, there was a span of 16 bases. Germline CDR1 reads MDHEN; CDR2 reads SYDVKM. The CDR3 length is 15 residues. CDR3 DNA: TGTGCCAGCACCCCCGGGGGATTGAGCTCCTACGAGCAGTACTTC. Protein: CASTPGGLSSYEQYF.

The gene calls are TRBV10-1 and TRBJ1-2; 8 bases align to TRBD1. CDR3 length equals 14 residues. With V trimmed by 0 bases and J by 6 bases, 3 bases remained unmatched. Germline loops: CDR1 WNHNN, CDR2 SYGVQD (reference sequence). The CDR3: CASSESGQVNGYTF. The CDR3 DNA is TGCGCCAGCAGTGAGTCGGGACAGGTCAATGGCTACACCTTC.

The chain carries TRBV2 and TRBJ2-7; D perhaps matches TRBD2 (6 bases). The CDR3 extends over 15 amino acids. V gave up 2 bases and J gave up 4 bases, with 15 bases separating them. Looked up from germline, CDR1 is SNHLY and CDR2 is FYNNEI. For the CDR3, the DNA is TGTGCCAGCAGTGAACTGCACGGGACTTATTACGAGCAGTACTTC. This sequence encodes CASSELHGTYYEQYF.

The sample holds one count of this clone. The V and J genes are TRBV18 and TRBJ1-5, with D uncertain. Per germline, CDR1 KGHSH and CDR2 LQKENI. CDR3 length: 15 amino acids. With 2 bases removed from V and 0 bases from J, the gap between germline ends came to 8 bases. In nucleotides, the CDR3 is TGTGCCAGCTCACCAGGGCAGAATAGCAATCAGCCCCAGCATTTT. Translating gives CASSPGQNSNQPQHF.